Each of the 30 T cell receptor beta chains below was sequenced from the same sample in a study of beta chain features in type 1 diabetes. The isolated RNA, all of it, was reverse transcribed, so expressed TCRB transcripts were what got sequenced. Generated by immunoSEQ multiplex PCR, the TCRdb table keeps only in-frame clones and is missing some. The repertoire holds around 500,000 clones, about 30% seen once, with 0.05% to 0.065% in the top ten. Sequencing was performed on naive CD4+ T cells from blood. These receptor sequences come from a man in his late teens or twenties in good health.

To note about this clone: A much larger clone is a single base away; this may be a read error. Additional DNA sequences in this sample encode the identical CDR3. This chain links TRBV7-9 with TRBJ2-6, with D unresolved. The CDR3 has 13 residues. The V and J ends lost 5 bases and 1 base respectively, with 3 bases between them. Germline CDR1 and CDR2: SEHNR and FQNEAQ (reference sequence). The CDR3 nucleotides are TGTGCCAGCAGCCCTTCTGGGGCCAACGTCCTGACTTTC. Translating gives CASSPSGANVLTF.

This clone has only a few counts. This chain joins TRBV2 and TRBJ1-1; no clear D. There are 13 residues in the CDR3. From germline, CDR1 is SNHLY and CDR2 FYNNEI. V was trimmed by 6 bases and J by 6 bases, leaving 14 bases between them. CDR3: CASRPEVVAEAFF. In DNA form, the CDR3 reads TGTGCCAGCAGGCCCGAGGTCGTCGCTGAAGCTTTCTTT.

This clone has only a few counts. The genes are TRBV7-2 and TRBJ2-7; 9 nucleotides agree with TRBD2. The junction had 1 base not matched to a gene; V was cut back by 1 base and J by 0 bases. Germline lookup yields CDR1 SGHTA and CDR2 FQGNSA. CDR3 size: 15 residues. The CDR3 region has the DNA TGTGCCAGCAGCTTAGTAGCGGGAGACTCCTACGAGCAGTACTTC. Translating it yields CASSLVAGDSYEQYF.

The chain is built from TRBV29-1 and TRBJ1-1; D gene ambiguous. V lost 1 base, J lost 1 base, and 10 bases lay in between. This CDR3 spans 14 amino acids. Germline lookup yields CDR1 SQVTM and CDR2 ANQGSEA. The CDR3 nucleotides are TGCAGCGTTGAAGGGTGGGGAGGGAACACTGAAGCTTTCTTT. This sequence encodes CSVEGWGGNTEAFF.

The CDR3 is CASSSLTGDGTQYF. The DNA of the CDR3 is TGTGCCAGCAGCTCTTTGACGGGAGATGGGACCCAGTACTTC. The chain combines TRBV7-7 with TRBJ2-5; a possible D gene is TRBD2 (6 bases). The CDR3 length is 14 residues. Trimming took 4 bases from V and 7 from J, leaving 16 bases between them. Germline V CDR1 and CDR2: SSHAT, FNYEAQ (reference sequence).

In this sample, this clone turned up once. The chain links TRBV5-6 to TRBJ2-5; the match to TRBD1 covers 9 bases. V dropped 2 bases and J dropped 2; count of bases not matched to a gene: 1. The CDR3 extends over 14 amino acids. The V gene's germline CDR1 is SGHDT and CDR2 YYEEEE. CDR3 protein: CASSLQGAQETQYF. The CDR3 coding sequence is TGTGCCAGCAGCTTACAGGGGGCTCAAGAGACCCAGTACTTC.

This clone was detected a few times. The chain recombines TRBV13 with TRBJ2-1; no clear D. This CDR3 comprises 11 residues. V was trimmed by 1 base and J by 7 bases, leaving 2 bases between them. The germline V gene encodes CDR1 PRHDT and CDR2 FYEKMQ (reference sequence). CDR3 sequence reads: CASSLDNEQFF. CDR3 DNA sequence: TGTGCCAGCAGCTTAGATAATGAGCAGTTCTTC.

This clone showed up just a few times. Written as DNA, the CDR3 is TGCAGCGTTGATGTCGGGTCTGGCACTGAAGCTTTCTTT. Residues: CSVDVGSGTEAFF. The chain employs TRBV29-1 and TRBJ1-1, with D uncertain. Germline lookup yields CDR1 SQVTM and CDR2 ANQGSEA. The CDR3 length is 13 residues. Deletions cut 3 bases from V and 4 bases from J, with 12 bases between. Supplemented by reference TRBV29-1 and TRBJ1-1, the full variable domain reads SAVISQKPSRDICQRGTSLTIQCQVDSQVTMMFWYRQQPGQSLTLIATANQGSEATYESGFVIDKFPISRPNLTFSTLTVSNMSPEDSSIYLCSVDVGSGTEAFFGQGTRLTVV.

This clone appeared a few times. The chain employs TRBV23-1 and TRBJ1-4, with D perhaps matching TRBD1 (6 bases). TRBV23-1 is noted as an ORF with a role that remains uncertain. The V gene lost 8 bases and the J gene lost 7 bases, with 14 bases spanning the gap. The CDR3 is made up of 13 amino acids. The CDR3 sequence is CASEGGIGEKLFF. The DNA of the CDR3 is TGCGCCAGCGAGGGGGGAATCGGTGAAAAACTGTTTTTT.

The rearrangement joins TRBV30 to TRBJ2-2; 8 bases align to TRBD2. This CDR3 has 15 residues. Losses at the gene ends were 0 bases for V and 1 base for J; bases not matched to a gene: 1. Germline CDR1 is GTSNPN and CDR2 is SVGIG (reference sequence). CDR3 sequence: CAWSVAGGNTGELFF. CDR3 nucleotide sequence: TGTGCCTGGAGTGTGGCGGGAGGGAACACCGGGGAGCTGTTTTTT.

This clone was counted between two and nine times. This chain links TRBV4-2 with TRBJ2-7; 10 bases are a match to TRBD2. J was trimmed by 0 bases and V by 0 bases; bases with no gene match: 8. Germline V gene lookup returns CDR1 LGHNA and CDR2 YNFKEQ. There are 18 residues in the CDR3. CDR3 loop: CASSQEIWTSGISYEQYF. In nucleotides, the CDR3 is TGTGCCAGCAGCCAAGAGATCTGGACTAGCGGAATCTCCTACGAGCAGTACTTC.

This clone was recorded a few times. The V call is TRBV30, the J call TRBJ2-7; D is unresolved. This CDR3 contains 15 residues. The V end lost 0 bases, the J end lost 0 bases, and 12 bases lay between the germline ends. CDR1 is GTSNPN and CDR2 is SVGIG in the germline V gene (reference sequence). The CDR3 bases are TGTGCCTGGAGTGTAATCAAGCTTTTCTCCTACGAGCAGTACTTC. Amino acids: CAWSVIKLFSYEQYF.

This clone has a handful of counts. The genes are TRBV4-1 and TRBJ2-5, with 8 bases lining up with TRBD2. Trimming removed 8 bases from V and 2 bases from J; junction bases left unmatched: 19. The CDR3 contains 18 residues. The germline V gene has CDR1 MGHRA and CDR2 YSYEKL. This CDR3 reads CASGGTGRAGGGQETQYF. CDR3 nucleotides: TGCGCCAGCGGAGGCACAGGACGGGCGGGAGGTGGGCAAGAGACCCAGTACTTC.

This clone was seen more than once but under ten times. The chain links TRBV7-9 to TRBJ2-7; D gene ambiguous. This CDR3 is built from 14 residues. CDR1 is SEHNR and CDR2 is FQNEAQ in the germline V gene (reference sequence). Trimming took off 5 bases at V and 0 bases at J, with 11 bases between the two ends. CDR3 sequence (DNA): TGTGCCAGCAGCGGCAGCAGTGTCTCCTACGAGCAGTACTTC. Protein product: CASSGSSVSYEQYF.

The CDR3 loop is CASSSTFRGNEQFF. CDR3 sequence (DNA): TGTGCCAGCAGCTCCACATTTCGGGGAAATGAGCAGTTCTTC. The chain links TRBV11-2 to TRBJ2-1; the D gene is possibly TRBD2 (5 bases). V lost 4 bases and J 7 bases, leaving 14 bases between the germline ends. This CDR3 is built from 14 residues. Germline loops: CDR1 SGHAT, CDR2 FQNNGV.

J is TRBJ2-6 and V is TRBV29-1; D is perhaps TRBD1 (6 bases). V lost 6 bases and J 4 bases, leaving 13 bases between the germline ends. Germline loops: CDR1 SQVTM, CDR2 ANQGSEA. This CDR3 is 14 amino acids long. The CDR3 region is CSVAQGTGANVLTF. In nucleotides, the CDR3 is TGCAGCGTGGCTCAGGGGACCGGGGCCAACGTCCTGACTTTC.

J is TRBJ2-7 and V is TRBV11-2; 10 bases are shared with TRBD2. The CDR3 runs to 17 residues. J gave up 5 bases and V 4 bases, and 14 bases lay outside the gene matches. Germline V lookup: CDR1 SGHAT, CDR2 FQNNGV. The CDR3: CASSSQAGGPRMNEQYF. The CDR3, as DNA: TGTGCCAGCAGCTCCCAAGCGGGAGGGCCTCGTATGAACGAGCAGTACTTC.

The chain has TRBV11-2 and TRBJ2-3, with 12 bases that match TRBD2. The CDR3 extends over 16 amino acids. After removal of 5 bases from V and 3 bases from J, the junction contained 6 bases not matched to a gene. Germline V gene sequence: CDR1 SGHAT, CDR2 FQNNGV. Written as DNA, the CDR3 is TGTGCCAGCAGCCCCCTAGCGGGAGGGCCTACAGATACGCAGTATTTT. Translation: CASSPLAGGPTDTQYF.

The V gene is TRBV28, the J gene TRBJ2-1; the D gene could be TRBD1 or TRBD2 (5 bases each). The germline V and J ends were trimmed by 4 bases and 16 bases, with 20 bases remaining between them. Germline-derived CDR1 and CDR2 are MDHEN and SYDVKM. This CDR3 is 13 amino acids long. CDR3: CASSSPPGRELFF. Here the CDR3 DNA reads TGTGCCAGCAGTTCCCCCCCGGGACGGGAATTATTCTTC. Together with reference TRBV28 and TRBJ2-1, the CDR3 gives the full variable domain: DVKVTQSSRYLVKRTGEKVFLECVQDMDHENMFWYRQDPGLGLRLIYFSYDVKMKEKGDIPEGYSVSREKKERFSLILESASTNQTSMYLCASSSPPGRELFFGPGTRLTVL.

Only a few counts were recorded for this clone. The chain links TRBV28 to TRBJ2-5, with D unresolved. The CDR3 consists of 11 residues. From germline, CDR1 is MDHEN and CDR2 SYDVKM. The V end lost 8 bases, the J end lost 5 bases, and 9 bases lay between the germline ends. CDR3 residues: CASLERETQYF. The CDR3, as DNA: TGTGCCAGCTTGGAGAGGGAGACCCAGTACTTC.

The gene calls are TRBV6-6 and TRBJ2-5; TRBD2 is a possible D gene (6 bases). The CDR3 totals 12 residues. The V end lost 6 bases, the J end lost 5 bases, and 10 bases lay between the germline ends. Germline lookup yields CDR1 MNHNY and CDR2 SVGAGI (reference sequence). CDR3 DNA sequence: TGTGCCAGCAGGCGGGGAACCGAGACCCAGTACTTC. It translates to CASRRGTETQYF.

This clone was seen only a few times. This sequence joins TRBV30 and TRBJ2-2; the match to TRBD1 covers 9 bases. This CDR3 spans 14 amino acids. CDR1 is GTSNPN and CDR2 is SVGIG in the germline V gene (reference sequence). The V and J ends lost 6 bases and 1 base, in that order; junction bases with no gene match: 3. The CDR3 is CACRDRENTGELFF. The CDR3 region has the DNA TGTGCCTGCCGGGACAGGGAGAACACCGGGGAGCTGTTTTTT.

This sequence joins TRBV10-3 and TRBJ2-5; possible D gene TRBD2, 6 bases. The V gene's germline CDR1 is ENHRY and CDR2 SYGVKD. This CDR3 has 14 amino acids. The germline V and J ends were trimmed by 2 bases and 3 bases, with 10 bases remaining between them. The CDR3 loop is CAISEPPGEETQYF. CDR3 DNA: TGTGCCATCAGTGAGCCCCCGGGGGAAGAGACCCAGTACTTC.

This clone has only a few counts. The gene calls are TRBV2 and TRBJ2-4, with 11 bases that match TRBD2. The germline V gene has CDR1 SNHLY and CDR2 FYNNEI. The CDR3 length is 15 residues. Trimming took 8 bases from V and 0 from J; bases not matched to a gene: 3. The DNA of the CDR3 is TGTGCCAGCGAGGGACTAGCGGTAGCCAAAAACATTCAGTACTTC. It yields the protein CASEGLAVAKNIQYF.

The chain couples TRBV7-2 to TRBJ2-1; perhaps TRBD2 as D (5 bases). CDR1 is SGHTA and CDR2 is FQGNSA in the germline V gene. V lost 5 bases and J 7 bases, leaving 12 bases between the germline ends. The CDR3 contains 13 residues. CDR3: CASSRGLANEQFF. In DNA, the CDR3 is TGTGCCAGCAGCCGTGGGCTAGCTAATGAGCAGTTCTTC.

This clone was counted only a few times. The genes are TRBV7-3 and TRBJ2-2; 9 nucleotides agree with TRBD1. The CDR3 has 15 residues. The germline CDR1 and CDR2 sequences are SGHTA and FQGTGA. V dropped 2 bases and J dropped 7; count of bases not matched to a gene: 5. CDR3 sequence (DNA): TGTGCCAGCAGCTTAGGGACAGGGATAGGCGGGGAGCTGTTTTTT. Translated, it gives CASSLGTGIGGELFF.

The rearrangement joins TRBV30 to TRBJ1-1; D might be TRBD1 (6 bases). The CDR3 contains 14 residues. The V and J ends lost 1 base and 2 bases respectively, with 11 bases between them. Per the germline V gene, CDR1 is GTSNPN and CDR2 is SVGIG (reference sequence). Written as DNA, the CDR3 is TGTGCCTGGAGTGGCAGGGGACCCAACACTGAAGCTTTCTTT. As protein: CAWSGRGPNTEAFF.

CDR3 in amino acids: CASSPRSFF. CDR3 DNA: TGCGCCAGCAGCCCTCGCTCATTCTTC. The chain uses TRBV4-1 and TRBJ2-1; D unresolved. The length of the CDR3 is 9 residues. V was pared by 4 bases and J by 16 bases, with 8 bases between. Germline V gene lookup returns CDR1 MGHRA and CDR2 YSYEKL.

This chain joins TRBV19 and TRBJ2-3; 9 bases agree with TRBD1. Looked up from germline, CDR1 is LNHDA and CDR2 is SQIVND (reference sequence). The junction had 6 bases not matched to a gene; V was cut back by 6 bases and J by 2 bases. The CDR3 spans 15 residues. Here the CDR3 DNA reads TGTGCCAGTAGAGGGACAGGGCTCTACACAGATACGCAGTATTTT. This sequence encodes CASRGTGLYTDTQYF.

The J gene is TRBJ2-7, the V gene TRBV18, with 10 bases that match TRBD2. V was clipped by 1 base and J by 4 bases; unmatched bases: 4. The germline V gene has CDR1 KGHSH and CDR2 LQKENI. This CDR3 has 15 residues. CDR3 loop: CASSPQRTSGYEQYF. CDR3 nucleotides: TGTGCCAGCTCACCACAGAGGACTAGCGGTTACGAGCAGTACTTC.